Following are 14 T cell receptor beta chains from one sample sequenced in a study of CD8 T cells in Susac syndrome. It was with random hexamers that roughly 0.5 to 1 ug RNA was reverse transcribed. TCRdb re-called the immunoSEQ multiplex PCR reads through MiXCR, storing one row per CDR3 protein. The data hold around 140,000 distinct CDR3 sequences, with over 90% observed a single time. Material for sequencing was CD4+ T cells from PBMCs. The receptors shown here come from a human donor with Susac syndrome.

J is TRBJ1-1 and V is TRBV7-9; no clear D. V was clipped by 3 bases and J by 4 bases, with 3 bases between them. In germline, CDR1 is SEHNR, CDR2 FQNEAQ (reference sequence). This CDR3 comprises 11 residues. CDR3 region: CASSLVTEAFF. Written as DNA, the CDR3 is TGTGCCAGCAGCTTGGTCACTGAAGCTTTCTTT. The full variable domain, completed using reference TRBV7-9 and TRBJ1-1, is DTGVSQNPRHKITKRGQNVTFRCDPISEHNRLYWYRQTLGQGPEFLTYFQNEAQLEKSRLLSDRFSAERPKGSFSTLEIQRTEQGDSAMYLCASSLVTEAFFGQGTRLTVV.

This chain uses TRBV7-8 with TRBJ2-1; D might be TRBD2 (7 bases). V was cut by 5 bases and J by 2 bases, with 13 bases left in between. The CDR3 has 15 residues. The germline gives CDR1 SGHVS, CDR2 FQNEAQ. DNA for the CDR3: TGTGCCAGCAGCCCCTGGGGGGGCACCTACAATGAGCAGTTCTTC. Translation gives CASSPWGGTYNEQFF. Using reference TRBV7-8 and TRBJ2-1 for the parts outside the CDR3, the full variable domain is GAGVSQSPRYKVAKRGQDVALRCDPISGHVSLFWYQQALGQGPEFLTYFQNEAQLDKSGLPSDRFFAERPEGSVSTLKIQRTQQEDSAVYLCASSPWGGTYNEQFFGPGTRLTVL.

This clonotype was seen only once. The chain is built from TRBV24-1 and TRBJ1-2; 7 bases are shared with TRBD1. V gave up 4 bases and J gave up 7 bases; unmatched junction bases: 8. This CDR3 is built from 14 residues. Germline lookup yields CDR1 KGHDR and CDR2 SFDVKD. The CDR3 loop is CATSDEGAGFGYTF. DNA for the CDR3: TGTGCCACCAGTGACGAGGGGGCAGGGTTTGGCTACACCTTC.

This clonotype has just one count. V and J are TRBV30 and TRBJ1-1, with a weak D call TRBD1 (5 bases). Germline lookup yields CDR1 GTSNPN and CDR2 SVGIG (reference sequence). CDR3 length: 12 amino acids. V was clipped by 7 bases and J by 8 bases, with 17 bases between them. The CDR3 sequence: CASTGADSEAFF. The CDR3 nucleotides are TGTGCCTCCACTGGGGCGGATTCCGAAGCTTTCTTT.

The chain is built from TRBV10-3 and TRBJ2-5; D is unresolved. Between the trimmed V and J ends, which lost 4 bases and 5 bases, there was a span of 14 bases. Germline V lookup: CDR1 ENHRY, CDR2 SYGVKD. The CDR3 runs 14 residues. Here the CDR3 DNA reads TGTGCCATCAGTGCAGCTAGTGTGACGGAGACCCAGTACTTC. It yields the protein CAISAASVTETQYF.

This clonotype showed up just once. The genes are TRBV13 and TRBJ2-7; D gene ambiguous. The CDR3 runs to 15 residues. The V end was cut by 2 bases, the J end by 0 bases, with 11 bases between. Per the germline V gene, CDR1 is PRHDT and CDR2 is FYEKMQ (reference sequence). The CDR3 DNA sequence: TGTGCCAGCAGCTTATTTGTCACGAGCTCCTACGAGCAGTACTTC. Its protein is CASSLFVTSSYEQYF.

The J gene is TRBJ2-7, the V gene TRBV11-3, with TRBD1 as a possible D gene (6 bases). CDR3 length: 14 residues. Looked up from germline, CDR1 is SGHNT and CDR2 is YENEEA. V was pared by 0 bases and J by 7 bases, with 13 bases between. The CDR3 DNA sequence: TGTGCCAGCAGCTTAGATAATCGAGACAGGGAGCAGTACTTC. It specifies CASSLDNRDREQYF. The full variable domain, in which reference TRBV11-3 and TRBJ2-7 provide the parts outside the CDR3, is EAGVVQSPRYKIIEKKQPVAFWCNPISGHNTLYWYLQNLGQGPELLIRYENEEAVDDSQLPKDRFSAERLKGVDSTLKIQPAELGDSAVYLCASSLDNRDREQYFGPGTRLTVT.

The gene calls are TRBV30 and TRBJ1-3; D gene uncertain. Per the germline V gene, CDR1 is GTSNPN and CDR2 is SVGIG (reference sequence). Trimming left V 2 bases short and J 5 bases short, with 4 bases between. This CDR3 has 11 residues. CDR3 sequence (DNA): TGTGCCTGGAGTACCAGAAACACCATATATTTT. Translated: CAWSTRNTIYF.

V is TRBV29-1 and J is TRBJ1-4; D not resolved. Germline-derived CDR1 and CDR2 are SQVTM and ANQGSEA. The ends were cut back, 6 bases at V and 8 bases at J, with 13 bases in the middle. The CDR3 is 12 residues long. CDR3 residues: CSVRRESEKLFF. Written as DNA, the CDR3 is TGCAGCGTGAGACGGGAGTCGGAAAAACTGTTTTTT.

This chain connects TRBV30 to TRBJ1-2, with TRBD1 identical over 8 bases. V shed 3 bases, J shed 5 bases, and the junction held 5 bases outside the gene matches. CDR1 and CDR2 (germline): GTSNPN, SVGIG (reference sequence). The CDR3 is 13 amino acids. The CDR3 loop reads CAWRTGAEYGYTF. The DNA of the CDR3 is TGTGCCTGGAGGACAGGGGCGGAGTATGGCTACACCTTC.

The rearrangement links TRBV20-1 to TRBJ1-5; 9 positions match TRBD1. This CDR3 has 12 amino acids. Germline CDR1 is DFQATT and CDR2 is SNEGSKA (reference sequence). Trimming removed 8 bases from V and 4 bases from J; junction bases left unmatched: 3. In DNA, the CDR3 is TGCAGTCACAGGGGGCTGAATCAGCCCCAGCATTTT. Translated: CSHRGLNQPQHF.

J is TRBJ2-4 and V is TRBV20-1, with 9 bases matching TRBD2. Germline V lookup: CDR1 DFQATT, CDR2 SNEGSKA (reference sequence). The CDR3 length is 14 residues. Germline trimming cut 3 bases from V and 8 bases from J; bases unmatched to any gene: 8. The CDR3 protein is CSASSAGGRDIQYF. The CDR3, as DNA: TGCAGTGCTAGTTCCGCGGGAGGGCGGGACATTCAGTACTTC.

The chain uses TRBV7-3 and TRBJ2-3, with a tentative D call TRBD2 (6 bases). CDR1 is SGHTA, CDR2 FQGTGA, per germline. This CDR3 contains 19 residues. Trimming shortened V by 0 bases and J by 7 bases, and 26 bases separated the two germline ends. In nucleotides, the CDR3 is TGTGCCAGCAGCTTAACCCCAGCACCAGCGGGCACCCGGTTCAATACGCAGTATTTT. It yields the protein CASSLTPAPAGTRFNTQYF.

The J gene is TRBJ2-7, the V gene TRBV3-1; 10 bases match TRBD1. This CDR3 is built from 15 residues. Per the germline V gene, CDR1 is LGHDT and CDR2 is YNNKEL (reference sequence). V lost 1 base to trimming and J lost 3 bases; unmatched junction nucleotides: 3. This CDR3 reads CASSQVGQGIYEQYF. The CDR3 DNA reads TGTGCCAGCAGCCAAGTGGGACAGGGGATCTACGAGCAGTACTTC.